One and the same sample provided the 31 T cell receptor beta chains below, sequenced in a study of monozygotic twins with inflammatory bowel disease. TCRdb reprocessed the 5' RACE reads, keeping one entry per CDR3 protein, no DNA. The sample has a few hundred thousand distinct CDR3 sequences. Sequencing input: blood. The receptors derive from a human donor with ulcerative colitis or Crohn's disease, or a healthy co-twin of an affected twin (not recorded which).

The chain links TRBV5-1 to TRBJ2-7. Germline V gene data show CDR1 as SGHRS and CDR2 as YFSETQ. This CDR3 spans 15 amino acids. The CDR3: CASSSDLQGPYEQYF. Full variable domain (missing parts from reference TRBV5-1 and TRBJ2-7): KAGVTQTPRYLIKTRGQQVTLSCSPISGHRSVSWYQQTPGQGLQFLFEYFSETQRNKGNFPGRFSGRQFSNSRSEMNVSTLELGDSALYLCASSSDLQGPYEQYFGPGTRLTVT.

This chain's CDR3 is CASSLLGTEQETQYF. The J gene is TRBJ2-5, the V gene TRBV12-3 or TRBV12-4; absent DNA, TCRdb's TRBD1 call cannot be checked. The CDR3 sequence is 15 residues long.

The rearrangement links TRBV27 to TRBJ1-1; TCRdb calls TRBD1, which cannot be checked without DNA. Germline V gene sequence: CDR1 MNHEY, CDR2 SMNVEV (reference sequence). The CDR3 is 15 residues long. Here the CDR3 reads CASSPLELGRTEAFF.

The chain's CDR3 is CASSWAGTSGPSHEQYF. The rearrangement uses TRBV5-4 and TRBJ2-7; the TRBD2 assignment by TCRdb is unverifiable without DNA. Germline assignment: CDR1 SGHNT and CDR2 YYREEE (reference sequence). The CDR3 sequence is 17 residues long.

The chain couples TRBV7-3 to TRBJ2-6. Germline assignment: CDR1 SGHTA and CDR2 FQGTGA. This CDR3 is 15 amino acids long. The CDR3 sequence: CASSLQGAGANVLTF.

The chain joins TRBV29-1 to TRBJ2-3; as DNA is missing, the TRBD1 call by TCRdb cannot be tested. Germline V CDR1 and CDR2: SQVTM, ANQGSEA. The CDR3 consists of 14 residues. The CDR3 region is CSVVNRTSTDTQYF.

The V gene is TRBV20-1, the J gene TRBJ2-1; without DNA, the TCRdb call of TRBD1 cannot be checked. Germline assignment: CDR1 DFQATT and CDR2 SNEGSKA (reference sequence). CDR3 size: 16 residues. This CDR3 is CSARDLVVGGYNEQFF.

The V and J genes are TRBV6-2 or TRBV6-3 and TRBJ1-1; TCRdb gives TRBD1 as the D gene, but with no DNA this cannot be confirmed. The germline V gene encodes CDR1 MNHEY and CDR2 SVGEGT. The CDR3 has 14 amino acids. The CDR3 loop reads CASSPGPQNTEAFF.

The gene calls are TRBV20-1 and TRBJ2-7. The CDR3 loop spans 16 amino acids. The germline V gene encodes CDR1 DFQATT and CDR2 SNEGSKA (reference sequence). The CDR3 reads CSARDPYTGSSYEQYF.

This chain uses TRBV25-1 with TRBJ2-2; the D gene TCRdb calls, TRBD1, cannot be checked with no DNA. Germline-derived CDR1 and CDR2 are MGHDK and SYGVNS. The CDR3 runs to 13 residues. Here the CDR3 reads CASSGDSPGELFF. The full variable domain, in which reference TRBV25-1 and TRBJ2-2 provide the parts outside the CDR3, is EADIYQTPRYLVIGTGKKITLECSQTMGHDKMYWYQQDPGMELHLIHYSYGVNSTEKGDLSSESTVSRIRTEHFPLTLESARPSHTSQYLCASSGDSPGELFFGEGSRLTVL.

This chain links TRBV3-1 with TRBJ2-5. This CDR3 spans 13 amino acids. CDR1 and CDR2 from the germline V gene are LGHDT and YNNKEL (reference sequence). The CDR3 sequence is CASSQEWVKTQYF.

CDR3: CASSPYGNYEQYF. The chain joins TRBV12-3 or TRBV12-4 to TRBJ2-7. The CDR3 has 13 residues.

V usage is TRBV19 and J usage is TRBJ2-2; TCRdb calls TRBD1, which cannot be checked without DNA. This CDR3 spans 16 amino acids. The germline V gene has CDR1 LNHDA and CDR2 SQIVND (reference sequence). CDR3 loop: CASSTTGTGGFGELFF.

J is TRBJ2-3 and V is TRBV4-3; there is no DNA to check the TCRdb D call of TRBD1. The CDR3 has 14 amino acids. Germline V CDR1 and CDR2: LGHNA, YSLEER. This CDR3 is CASSYNTGTDTQYF.

This chain uses TRBV3-1 with TRBJ2-2; the D call from TCRdb, TRBD2, cannot be confirmed without DNA. Germline CDR1 and CDR2: LGHDT and YNNKEL (reference sequence). The CDR3 length is 16 residues. CDR3 protein: CASSHGTSGLGGELFF. The variable domain in full, with the rest retrieved from reference TRBV3-1 and TRBJ2-2, is DTAVSQTPKYLVTQMGNDKSIKCEQNLGHDTMYWYKQDSKKFLKIMFSYNNKELIINETVPNRFSPKSPDKAHLNLHINSLELGDSAVYFCASSHGTSGLGGELFFGEGSRLTVL.

The chain links TRBV6-1 to TRBJ2-3; TCRdb's D call, TRBD1, is unchecked because there is no DNA. This CDR3 region has 15 residues. CDR1 is MNHNS, CDR2 SASEGT, per germline. The CDR3 region is CASKVQGTSTDTQYF.

The chain's CDR3 is CSARDSRTDPNTGELFF. The chain couples TRBV20-1 to TRBJ2-2. The CDR3 has 17 amino acids. Germline CDR1 is DFQATT and CDR2 is SNEGSKA (reference sequence).

The chain uses TRBV7-2 and TRBJ2-5. CDR3 size: 12 residues. Germline CDR1 SGHTA, CDR2 FQGNSA. The CDR3 loop is CASSFGRHYQYF.

The V and J genes are TRBV20-1 and TRBJ2-7; TCRdb designates TRBD1, a call that cannot be tested without DNA. CDR1 is DFQATT, CDR2 SNEGSKA, per germline (reference sequence). CDR3 length equals 13 residues. CDR3 loop: CSARGTRDYEQYF.

J is TRBJ2-1 and V is TRBV18; as DNA is missing, the TRBD1 call by TCRdb cannot be tested. CDR3 length: 15 residues. Per the germline V gene, CDR1 is KGHSH and CDR2 is LQKENI. CDR3 loop: CASSLGGYSYNEQFF.

This chain connects TRBV28 to TRBJ1-1; there is no DNA to check the TCRdb D call of TRBD1. This CDR3 is 16 amino acids long. Germline CDR1 is MDHEN and CDR2 is SYDVKM. The CDR3 loop reads CASSSMTVLRGTEAFF. Based on the CDR3 plus reference TRBV28 and TRBJ1-1, the full variable domain is DVKVTQSSRYLVKRTGEKVFLECVQDMDHENMFWYRQDPGLGLRLIYFSYDVKMKEKGDIPEGYSVSREKKERFSLILESASTNQTSMYLCASSSMTVLRGTEAFFGQGTRLTVV.

The J gene is TRBJ2-5, the V gene TRBV12-5; TCRdb lists TRBD1, though no DNA is available to test this call. The CDR3 has 16 amino acids. Per germline, CDR1 LGHNT and CDR2 FRNRAP. The CDR3: CASGYGQGNYQETQYF.

This chain uses TRBV7-2 with TRBJ1-6; TCRdb lists TRBD1, though no DNA is available to test this call. From germline, CDR1 is SGHTA and CDR2 FQGNSA. The CDR3 runs 16 residues. CDR3 residues: CASSLAPGHLSSPLHF.

V is TRBV12-3 or TRBV12-4 and J is TRBJ2-3; checking the TCRdb D call of TRBD2 is not possible without DNA. The CDR3 totals 14 residues. The CDR3 protein is CASTAGGRGDTQYF.

The chain has TRBV20-1 and TRBJ2-4; the D call from TCRdb, TRBD1, cannot be confirmed without DNA. The germline V gene has CDR1 DFQATT and CDR2 SNEGSKA (reference sequence). The CDR3 runs 14 residues. CDR3 amino acids: CSAWDRGRANIQYF.

The genes are TRBV19 and TRBJ1-5; TCRdb's D call, TRBD1, is unchecked because there is no DNA. CDR1 and CDR2 (germline): LNHDA, SQIVND (reference sequence). The CDR3 runs to 14 residues. The CDR3 region is CASSRTEVYQPQHF.

The J gene is TRBJ2-7, the V gene TRBV7-2; TCRdb names TRBD2, which stays unverified in the absence of DNA. This CDR3 spans 14 amino acids. Germline V CDR1 and CDR2: SGHTA, FQGNSA. CDR3 region: CASSLGAGNGEQYF. The full variable domain, its missing parts supplied by reference TRBV7-2 and TRBJ2-7, is GAGVSQSPSNKVTEKGKDVELRCDPISGHTALYWYRQSLGQGLEFLIYFQGNSAPDKSGLPSDRFSAERTGGSVSTLTIQRTQQEDSAVYLCASSLGAGNGEQYFGPGTRLTVT.

The chain couples TRBV9 to TRBJ2-3; TCRdb gives TRBD2 as the D gene, but with no DNA this cannot be confirmed. This CDR3 is 20 amino acids long. The V gene's germline CDR1 is SGDLS and CDR2 YYNGEE. The CDR3 loop is CASSVEWRGGPVSSTDTQYF.

This chain joins TRBV6-2 or TRBV6-3 and TRBJ2-1; TCRdb names TRBD1, which stays unverified in the absence of DNA. Per the germline V gene, CDR1 is MNHEY and CDR2 is SVGEGT. The CDR3 contains 15 residues. The CDR3 here is CASSPGQGTWDEQFF.

V usage is TRBV6-1 and J usage is TRBJ2-6. The CDR3 consists of 14 residues. Germline-derived CDR1 and CDR2 are MNHNS and SASEGT. The CDR3 protein is CASSGVPGANVLTF.

V is TRBV6-5 and J is TRBJ1-2; TCRdb names TRBD1, which stays unverified in the absence of DNA. This CDR3 is built from 12 residues. Germline loops: CDR1 MNHEY, CDR2 SVGAGI. CDR3 region: CASRGDSYGYTF.